The 13 T cell receptor beta chains in this list originate from one sample, sequenced in a study of blood T cell repertoires in COVID-19. This table comes from immunoSEQ multiplex PCR, and its TCRdb copy is limited to in-frame clones, with some not included. The table lists 90,000 to 100,000 clones, more than 70% of them singletons. Sequenced: peripheral blood. Receptors were obtained from a man between 65 and 85 years old with acute or convalescent COVID-19.

The J gene is TRBJ1-6, the V gene TRBV5-1; 8 nucleotides match TRBD1. There are 14 residues in the CDR3. Germline CDR1 and CDR2: SGHRS and YFSETQ. V lost 3 bases, J lost 9 bases, and 5 bases stayed unmatched. The CDR3 is CASSSTGAASPLHF. CDR3 DNA sequence: TGCGCCAGCAGCTCGACAGGGGCGGCTTCACCCCTCCACTTT.

This chain joins TRBV18 and TRBJ1-6; weak D call: TRBD1 (5 bases). Trimming pared 0 bases from V and 10 bases from J, leaving 13 bases between. The CDR3 is 15 amino acids. CDR1 KGHSH and CDR2 LQKENI come from the germline V gene. CDR3 loop: CASSPPLRAKSPLHF. In DNA, the CDR3 is TGTGCCAGCTCACCACCGCTCAGGGCGAAGTCACCCCTCCACTTT.

This chain joins TRBV5-8 and TRBJ1-1; D not resolved. This CDR3 region has 12 residues. The germline V gene encodes CDR1 SGHTS and CDR2 YDEGEE. V lost 0 bases to trimming and J lost 10 bases, with 10 bases between them. CDR3 loop: CASSLGGGRAFF. CDR3 nucleotide sequence: TGTGCCAGCAGCTTGGGGGGAGGACGAGCTTTCTTT.

This clone was found a few times. The chain combines TRBV19 with TRBJ2-7, with D possibly TRBD2 on 5 matching bases. Trimming shortened V by 4 bases and J by 0 bases, and 13 bases separated the two germline ends. The CDR3 is 15 residues long. CDR1 and CDR2 from the germline V gene are LNHDA and SQIVND (reference sequence). CDR3 loop: CASSTSISSSYEQYF. The CDR3 coding sequence is TGTGCCAGTAGTACTAGCATCTCGAGCTCCTACGAGCAGTACTTC.

The V and J genes are TRBV7-6 and TRBJ2-1, with TRBD2 matching 14 bases. Germline assignment: CDR1 SGHVS and CDR2 FNYEAQ. V lost 5 bases, J lost 4 bases, and 4 bases stayed unmatched. The CDR3 covers 16 residues. The CDR3 DNA follows: TGTGCCAGCAGCCGGACTAGCGGGAGGCCTTACAATGAGCAGTTCTTC. It is translated as CASSRTSGRPYNEQFF.

This chain connects TRBV27 to TRBJ1-5; unclear D gene. The CDR3 runs 14 residues. Germline CDR1 is MNHEY and CDR2 is SMNVEV (reference sequence). V lost 5 bases, J lost 3 bases, and 11 bases lay in between. For the CDR3, the DNA is TGTGCCAGCAGTCCCCGGCGGATCAATCAGCCCCAGCATTTT. Translated: CASSPRRINQPQHF.

The count of this clone is one. CDR3 DNA: TGCGCCAGCAGCTGGGCACTGAACACCGGGGAGCTGTTTTTT. It translates to CASSWALNTGELFF. The gene calls are TRBV5-1 and TRBJ2-2, with no clear D. Trimming left V 3 bases short and J 1 base short, with 7 bases between. The CDR3 sequence is 14 residues long. The germline V gene encodes CDR1 SGHRS and CDR2 YFSETQ. Looking up the rest from reference TRBV5-1 and TRBJ2-2 gives the full variable domain: KAGVTQTPRYLIKTRGQQVTLSCSPISGHRSVSWYQQTPGQGLQFLFEYFSETQRNKGNFPGRFSGRQFSNSRSEMNVSTLELGDSALYLCASSWALNTGELFFGEGSRLTVL.

This sequence joins TRBV5-1 and TRBJ2-3; 16 bases are shared with TRBD2. The germline V gene has CDR1 SGHRS and CDR2 YFSETQ. The CDR3 has 17 amino acids. J was trimmed by 1 base and V by 3 bases; bases with no gene match: 2. The CDR3: CASSSGLAGGGTDTQYF. DNA of the CDR3: TGCGCCAGCAGCTCGGGACTAGCGGGAGGGGGCACAGATACGCAGTATTTT.

The CDR3 DNA follows: TGTGCCAGCAGCCGACAGGGAAAGTCCTACGAGCAGTACTTC. As protein: CASSRQGKSYEQYF. This chain connects TRBV6-5 to TRBJ2-7; 7 bases map to TRBD1. Germline trimming cut 6 bases from V and 1 base from J; bases unmatched to any gene: 6. Germline V gene sequence: CDR1 MNHEY, CDR2 SVGAGI. This CDR3 has 14 residues.

This clone was found a few times. The chain is built from TRBV7-9 and TRBJ2-2, with D tentatively TRBD2 (5 bases). V was pared by 5 bases and J by 6 bases, with 13 bases between. This CDR3 contains 14 residues. Germline CDR1 and CDR2: SEHNR and FQNEAQ (reference sequence). CDR3 coding DNA: TGTGCCAGCAGCCCCCGCGGGTCCCCCGGGGAGCTGTTTTTT. Translated: CASSPRGSPGELFF.

V and J are TRBV6-5 and TRBJ2-3, with a weak D call TRBD1 (6 bases). This CDR3 is built from 14 residues. Trimming stripped 6 bases from V and 0 bases from J, with 10 bases between. The germline gives CDR1 MNHEY, CDR2 SVGAGI. This chain's CDR3 is CASSLTGSTDTQYF. CDR3 coding DNA: TGTGCCAGCAGCCTCACAGGGAGCACAGATACGCAGTATTTT.

The J gene is TRBJ2-1, the V gene TRBV28; D may be TRBD2 (6 bases). This CDR3 region has 15 residues. Per germline, CDR1 MDHEN and CDR2 SYDVKM. The V gene lost 5 bases and the J gene lost 8 bases, with 19 bases spanning the gap. The CDR3 bases are TGTGCCAGCAGTCCCCCGGGACTGGGAGTCCATGAGCAGTTCTTC. Translated, it gives CASSPPGLGVHEQFF.

This clone was observed a handful of times. This chain joins TRBV18 and TRBJ2-7; the D is unclear. This CDR3 is 12 amino acids long. Germline V gives CDR1 KGHSH, CDR2 LQKENI. V dropped 3 bases and J dropped 12 bases, with 15 bases sitting between them. CDR3 protein: CASSPDHRVSYF. The CDR3 DNA sequence: TGTGCCAGCTCACCCGACCACCGGGTTTCGTACTTC. The complete variable domain, with remaining parts taken from reference TRBV18 and TRBJ2-7, reads NAGVMQNPRHLVRRRGQEARLRCSPMKGHSHVYWYRQLPEEGLKFMVYLQKENIIDESGMPKERFSAEFPKEGPSILRIQQVVRGDSAAYFCASSPDHRVSYFGPGTRLTVT.